The 18 T cell receptor beta chains given below trace back to one sample, sequenced in a study of cytomegalovirus exposure and HLA in healthy donors. The primer mix had 60 Vbeta and 13 Jbeta primers. Generated by immunoSEQ multiplex PCR, the TCRdb table keeps only in-frame clones and is missing some. In the table there are about 200,000 clones, 60% to 80% of which are singletons. Sequenced: PBMCs. These receptors were obtained from a man aged 18 to 35 in good health and CMV-seronegative.

The chain links TRBV7-2 to TRBJ2-4, with a possible D match to TRBD1 (6 bases). V was pared by 3 bases and J by 1 base, with 13 bases between. Per the germline V gene, CDR1 is SGHTA and CDR2 is FQGNSA. The CDR3 sequence is 16 residues long. The CDR3: CASSLSPQGAKNIQYF. Here the CDR3 DNA reads TGTGCCAGCAGCTTGTCACCCCAGGGGGCCAAAAACATTCAGTACTTC.

This clone has only one observation. The genes are TRBV4-2 and TRBJ1-5, with 10 bases matching TRBD1. The CDR3 loop spans 15 amino acids. With V trimmed by 3 bases and J by 1 base, 0 bases remained unmatched. Germline V CDR1 and CDR2: LGHNA, YNFKEQ. CDR3 coding DNA: TGTGCCAGCAGCCAGGGACAGGGGAGCAATCAGCCCCAGCATTTT. Its translation: CASSQGQGSNQPQHF.

The chain links TRBV29-1 to TRBJ2-1, with D tentatively TRBD2 (5 bases). Germline assignment: CDR1 SQVTM and CDR2 ANQGSEA. Trimming left V 6 bases short and J 12 bases short, with 21 bases between. The CDR3 consists of 13 residues. Here the CDR3 reads CSVERRGRPGQFF. The CDR3 nucleotides read TGCAGCGTAGAAAGAAGAGGGCGGCCGGGGCAGTTCTTC.

The gene calls are TRBV7-3 and TRBJ2-1, with TRBD1 matching over 8 bases. J lost 10 bases, V lost 5 bases, and 13 bases had no gene match. CDR3 length equals 15 residues. Germline loops: CDR1 SGHTA, CDR2 FQGTGA. The CDR3 DNA is TGTGCCAGCAGCCCGGATTCGGACAGGGTTTGGGAGCAGTTCTTC. Protein product: CASSPDSDRVWEQFF.

On this clone itself: Different DNA sequences within this sample yield the same CDR3. The rearrangement joins TRBV5-1 to TRBJ2-2; 7 positions agree with TRBD1. The CDR3 has 15 amino acids. J was trimmed by 0 bases and V by 4 bases; bases with no gene match: 3. The germline V gene encodes CDR1 SGHRS and CDR2 YFSETQ. The CDR3 DNA follows: TGCGCCAGCAGCCTTCAGGGGGCGAACACCGGGGAGCTGTTTTTT. This codes for CASSLQGANTGELFF.

The V call is TRBV5-5, the J call TRBJ2-7; D might be TRBD1 (6 bases). The CDR3 totals 15 residues. Per the germline V gene, CDR1 is SGHKS and CDR2 is YYEKEE (reference sequence). Trimming stripped 0 bases from V and 1 base from J, with 11 bases between. The CDR3 region has the DNA TGTGCCAGCAGCTTGGAGACAGGACGTTCCTACGAGCAGTACTTC. Protein sequence: CASSLETGRSYEQYF.

In nucleotides, the CDR3 is TGCGCCAGCAGCCACTCATCCCCAGGGACAGGGGGTCGGGCTGAAGCTTTCTTT. It encodes CASSHSSPGTGGRAEAFF. This chain uses TRBV4-1 with TRBJ1-1; 11 bases match TRBD1. With V trimmed by 3 bases and J by 6 bases, 15 bases remained unmatched. CDR1 and CDR2 from the germline V gene are MGHRA and YSYEKL. The CDR3 length is 18 residues.

The CDR3 DNA reads as TGTGCTAGTGGTTTGGTACTGGCAGGGGGCTCCGGGGAGCTGTTTTTT. It is translated as CASGLVLAGGSGELFF. The chain is built from TRBV12-5 and TRBJ2-2; 8 bases align to TRBD1. CDR1 and CDR2 (germline): LGHNT, FRNRAP. J lost 6 bases, V lost 0 bases, and 6 bases had no gene match. The CDR3 spans 16 residues. Drawing the rest from reference TRBV12-5 and TRBJ2-2, the complete variable domain is DARVTQTPRHKVTEMGQEVTMRCQPILGHNTVFWYRQTMMQGLELLAYFRNRAPLDDSGMPKDRFSAEMPDATLATLKIQPSEPRDSAVYFCASGLVLAGGSGELFFGEGSRLTVL.

This clone was counted a few times. This chain links TRBV15 with TRBJ1-5; tentative D call: TRBD1 (5 bases). V was clipped by 0 bases and J by 1 base, with 13 bases between them. Germline V gene lookup returns CDR1 LNHNV and CDR2 YYDKDF (reference sequence). The CDR3 is made up of 17 amino acids. CDR3 in DNA: TGTGCCACCAGCAGAGACCGGAATGGGGCCAGCAATCAGCCCCAGCATTTT. Protein sequence: CATSRDRNGASNQPQHF.

This sequence joins TRBV7-9 and TRBJ2-5; D gene unclear. The CDR3 spans 11 residues. V was shortened by 5 bases and J by 4 bases, with 5 bases between the two germline ends. The germline V gene encodes CDR1 SEHNR and CDR2 FQNEAQ (reference sequence). CDR3 DNA: TGTGCCAGCAGCGCCAGAGAGACCCAGTACTTC. Its translation is CASSARETQYF.

This chain uses TRBV28 with TRBJ1-5; a possible D gene is TRBD1 (5 bases). The V gene's germline CDR1 is MDHEN and CDR2 SYDVKM. Trimming left V 1 base short and J 1 base short, with 8 bases between. The CDR3 contains 15 residues. The CDR3 sequence is CASSLSGFSNQPQHF. As DNA, the CDR3 is TGTGCCAGCAGTTTATCAGGGTTCAGCAATCAGCCCCAGCATTTT. Full variable domain (outside the CDR3, taken from reference TRBV28 and TRBJ1-5): DVKVTQSSRYLVKRTGEKVFLECVQDMDHENMFWYRQDPGLGLRLIYFSYDVKMKEKGDIPEGYSVSREKKERFSLILESASTNQTSMYLCASSLSGFSNQPQHFGDGTRLSIL.

This chain joins TRBV30 and TRBJ2-5; 7 nucleotides align to TRBD2. The CDR3 length is 14 residues. After removal of 4 bases from V and 2 bases from J, the junction contained 7 bases not matched to a gene. CDR1 GTSNPN and CDR2 SVGIG come from the germline V gene (reference sequence). Here the CDR3 DNA reads TGTGCCTGGACTGGGGCTAGCGGACAAGAGACCCAGTACTTC. Translation gives CAWTGASGQETQYF.

The chain joins TRBV19 to TRBJ1-1; D unresolved. The CDR3 contains 15 residues. Germline V gene data show CDR1 as LNHDA and CDR2 as SQIVND (reference sequence). V was clipped by 5 bases and J by 0 bases, with 13 bases between them. The CDR3 sequence is CASSSSGGMNTEAFF. As DNA, the CDR3 is TGTGCCAGTAGTTCCTCGGGAGGGATGAACACTGAAGCTTTCTTT.

The chain has TRBV4-3 and TRBJ2-3, with 7 bases matching TRBD1. CDR1 and CDR2 from the germline V gene are LGHNA and YSLEER. After removal of 3 bases from V and 2 bases from J, the junction contained 5 bases not matched to a gene. CDR3 length: 15 amino acids. CDR3 protein: CASSQTGMNTDTQYF. As DNA, the CDR3 is TGCGCCAGCAGCCAGACAGGGATGAACACAGATACGCAGTATTTT.

This sequence joins TRBV19 and TRBJ1-1, with 9 bases matching TRBD1. Germline-derived CDR1 and CDR2 are LNHDA and SQIVND (reference sequence). The CDR3 length is 15 residues. The V segment lost 1 base and the J segment 3 bases; nucleotides outside the gene matches: 3. The CDR3 DNA follows: TGTGCCAGTAGTATAGCGGACAGGGGTGACACTGAAGCTTTCTTT. Residues: CASSIADRGDTEAFF. Together with reference TRBV19 and TRBJ1-1, the CDR3 gives the full variable domain: DGGITQSPKYLFRKEGQNVTLSCEQNLNHDAMYWYRQDPGQGLRLIYYSQIVNDFQKGDIAEGYSVSREKKESFPLTVTSAQKNPTAFYLCASSIADRGDTEAFFGQGTRLTVV.

The genes are TRBV27 and TRBJ2-1; TRBD2 matches at 12 bases. V shed 4 bases and J 5 bases; nucleotides not matched to a gene: 6. The CDR3 sequence is 16 residues long. CDR1 and CDR2 from the germline V gene are MNHEY and SMNVEV (reference sequence). The CDR3 DNA is TGTGCCAGCAGTTCCGGGAGACTAGCGGGGGACAATGAGCAGTTCTTC. This sequence encodes CASSSGRLAGDNEQFF.

This clone was detected only a few times. The chain couples TRBV5-1 to TRBJ1-6; TRBD1 aligns across 9 bases. After removal of 0 bases from V and 8 bases from J, the junction contained 12 bases not matched to a gene. In germline, CDR1 is SGHRS, CDR2 YFSETQ. The length of the CDR3 is 18 residues. CDR3 region: CASSLAEDRGGRYSPLHF. CDR3 nucleotide sequence: TGCGCCAGCAGCTTGGCCGAGGACAGGGGCGGACGGTATTCACCCCTCCACTTT.

The chain combines TRBV29-1 with TRBJ1-5; weak D call: TRBD1 (6 bases). This CDR3 has 15 amino acids. From germline, CDR1 is SQVTM and CDR2 ANQGSEA. The CDR3 loop reads CSALGWGQGNQPQHF. CDR3 bases: TGCAGTGCACTGGGTTGGGGACAAGGGAATCAGCCCCAGCATTTT. The variable domain in full, with the rest retrieved from reference TRBV29-1 and TRBJ1-5, is SAVISQKPSRDICQRGTSLTIQCQVDSQVTMMFWYRQQPGQSLTLIATANQGSEATYESGFVIDKFPISRPNLTFSTLTVSNMSPEDSSIYLCSALGWGQGNQPQHFGDGTRLSIL.